This T cell receptor (beta chain) is from a study of Ad26.COV2.S vaccination and SARS-CoV-2 variants (dated by TCRdb to the early 2020s). Background on the whole study: Vaccine-arm donors were drawn from COV1001, a multicentre, randomized, double-blind, placebo-controlled phase I-IIa trial of Ad26.COV2.S in healthy adults. Ad26.COV2.S was given intramuscularly at 5x10^10 or 1x10^11 viral particles, as a single shot or as two shots 56 days apart. Sequencing of the TCRbeta repertoire served to evaluate the specificity and breadth of SARS-CoV-2-reactive T cell receptors following Ad26.COV2.S vaccination. A total of approximately 32 samples were included in the TCR-sequenced set, comprising roughly 20 Ad26.COV2.S vaccine recipients, 5 placebo recipients and 8 SARS-CoV-2 convalescent individuals. Trial participants were randomized into five groups of five: low-dose or high-dose Ad26.COV2.S given once or twice, or placebo on both occasions. Throughout the experiments and outcome assessment, investigators stayed blinded to trial group allocation. Results and caveats for the whole study, not just this receptor: The study was not powered for comparison of responses between vaccine doses or regimens. Comparable non-spike TCR breadth was observed between vaccine and placebo recipients, consistent with only spike being contained in the vaccine. Higher spike-specific TCR breadth was observed in Ad26.COV2.S recipients than in placebo recipients (P = 0.0014). The authors noted that the TCR breadth and depth analyses may have underestimated total T cell responses. Substantial breadth of spike-specific CD8+ and CD4+ T cell responses was reported after vaccination.

From a lookup of the germline V gene, CDR1 and CDR2 are SGHTA and FQGNSA. The CDR3, cysteine through phenylalanine, is 15 amino acids long. Of all the DNA, just the CDR3 is kept, 45 bases in frame from base 1. Trimming removed 1 base from V and 4 bases from J, leaving 14 bases between the germline ends. This clone was detected a few times. Its antigen specificity is not known. No quality values exist for individual bases; no much larger clone is one base distant. According to the study, the label for this sample's treatment or condition signals: some 20 received Ad26.COV2.S at low or high dose, single or two shots; five or six received placebo; per-sample allocation not given. For vaccine and placebo recipients, the sequenced repertoires came from samples collected on day 63 after the first injection. Cohort 1b enrolled some 25 adults aged 18-55 years at a single site in Boston, USA, between 29 July and 7 August 2020. Ad26.COV2.S was a replication-incompetent adenovirus type 26 vector expressing a prefusion-stabilized SARS-CoV-2 spike protein from the original Wuhan strain.

The immunoSEQ Assay was used to sequence TCRbeta CDR3 regions. After extraction, genomic DNA underwent amplification by bias-controlled multiplex PCR, followed by high-throughput sequencing. On the study's bioinformatics: To quantify the absolute abundance of each unique TCRbeta CDR3 region, sequences were collapsed and filtered. T cell fraction was estimated by normalizing TCRbeta template counts to usable DNA, which was measured by amplifying reference genes present in all nucleated cells. Repertoire TCRs were annotated as SARS-CoV-2-specific when V gene, CDR3 amino acid sequence and J gene were exactly matched to a known reactive TCR set. The reference SARS-CoV-2 TCR set was derived from MIRA and filtered for enrichment in COVID-19-positive ImmuneCODE repertoires, a step that removed public or cross-reactive TCRs. Using the MIRA antigens, annotated TCRs were further analysed by specific ORF or by position within an ORF. Breadth was defined as annotated unique rearrangements over total unique productive rearrangements; depth was the summed frequency of those rearrangements. Two-sided Wilcoxon rank-sum tests were applied when comparing TCR breadth between groups. Held by TCRdb, this immuneACCESS table contains in-frame sequences only and omits some clones. Under half of the omission traces to an unresolved V gene where checked; the cause of the rest is unknown. That table supplies the V and J calls and clone size; D and trimming were determined from the DNA. The sample table contains about 350,000 clones; only one count was recorded for around nine tenths of them. About 10% of the sample is taken by the ten largest.

The TCR sequence derives from a person aged 18-60 years who received the Ad26.COV2.S COVID-19 vaccine or a placebo. Sequencing was performed on peripheral blood, taken in a trial of Ad26.COV2.S vaccine versus placebo. The sequence is built from TRBV7-2 and TRBJ2-7; the D element could tentatively be TRBD1 or TRBD2, as 5 bases agree for each. The nucleotides read TGTGCCAGCAGCTTAGTTCAGGGCCCGGGGTACGAGCAGTACTTC. Translated, it gives CASSLVQGPGYEQYF.